The source of this TCR beta chain is a study of multiple sclerosis patients with progressive multifocal leukoencephalopathy. Study results and limitations: The findings' link to JC virus versus immunocompromise remained uncertain. Lower normalized Shannon entropy suggested reduced TRB diversity in most PML patients.

This CDR3 spans 16 amino acids. Germline CDR1 is SNHLY and CDR2 is FYNNEI. The V and J ends lost 5 bases and 5 bases, in that order; junction bases with no gene match: 7. With respect to this clone: Its matching antigen is unknown.

Time point indicated: more than five months of natalizumab therapy. At 6 months of natalizumab came T1, and at 12 months came T2. Spiked into each PCR were synthetic inline TR CDR3 controls of all V-J pairings. TCRdb's table, derived via immunoSEQ multiplex PCR, lists solely in-frame clones and lacks some. Of some 31,000 clones detected, around nine tenths appear once; the ten largest clones hold more than 1.3%. The sequencing used PBMCs, collected from a patient treated with natalizumab. The TCR originated in a human donor with multiple sclerosis. The gene calls are TRBV2 and TRBJ2-6; TRBD2 aligns across 9 bases. In DNA form, the CDR3 reads TGTGCCAGCAGTCCCGGGACTAGCACCAGGGCCAACGTCCTGACTTTC. This gives the protein CASSPGTSTRANVLTF.